The 32 T cell receptor beta chains reported below all come from one sample, sequenced in a study of CD4 T cells in relation to SARS-CoV-2 and coronaviruses. Sequencing was performed with immunoSEQ multiplex PCR; in TCRdb, only in-frame clones are kept and a portion is missing. The sample records approximately 16,000 clones, under 85% being singletons. CD4+ T cells from unexposed donors were obtained before the COVID-19 pandemic (2011-2018). CD4+ T cells were isolated from the cells after 10 days of culture. No antigen is known for these receptors. Sequenced input: CD4+ T cells from PBMCs, cultured in vitro. The receptors originated from a human donor in good health.

The chain recombines TRBV5-4 with TRBJ2-5, with D maybe TRBD1 (6 bases). Trimming removed 4 bases at V and 0 bases at J, with 10 bases between. The CDR3 length is 14 residues. Germline V lookup: CDR1 SGHNT, CDR2 YYREEE (reference sequence). CDR3 in amino acids: CASSLDRNQETQYF. The CDR3 nucleotides are TGTGCCAGCAGCCTTGACAGGAACCAAGAGACCCAGTACTTC.

This clone was found a few times. As the CDR3 is not closed by the conserved phenylalanine or tryptophan, this likely results from a read error. The DNA is left out, because the CDR3 cannot be placed on it with certainty; the CDR3 is given as TCRdb lists it. V and J are TRBV13 and TRBJ1-6; the D call of TRBD1 is as the table states it, not checked on the DNA. Germline loops: CDR1 PRHDT, CDR2 FYEKMQ (reference sequence). The CDR3 is made up of 9 amino acids, end residues included. CDR3 sequence: CASSARDSL.

This chain uses TRBV7-8 with TRBJ2-2; D not resolved. The germline CDR1 and CDR2 sequences are SGHVS and FQNEAQ. This CDR3 contains 11 residues. V lost 5 bases, J lost 6 bases, and 4 bases lay in between. CDR3 coding DNA: TGTGCCAGCAGCGACGCCGGGGAGCTGTTTTTT. Translation gives CASSDAGELFF.

The gene calls are TRBV19 and TRBJ2-3; 9 bases agree with TRBD1. The V gene end was trimmed by 6 bases and the J gene end by 7 bases; junction bases not matched to a gene: 14. Looked up from germline, CDR1 is LNHDA and CDR2 is SQIVND (reference sequence). The CDR3 sequence is 16 residues long. The CDR3 DNA reads TGTGCCAGTAGCCCCTGGTCGGGACAGGGTACGAATACGCAGTATTTT. This sequence encodes CASSPWSGQGTNTQYF.

This clone was seen once. The conserved final phenylalanine or tryptophan is absent from the CDR3, which likely points to a read error. The DNA is omitted, as the CDR3 cannot be located on it reliably, and the CDR3 follows TCRdb's listing. The chain carries TRBV5-6 and TRBJ2-3; TRBD2 was called by the table and not checked on the DNA. The CDR3 length is 12 residues, termini included. The germline V gene encodes CDR1 SGHDT and CDR2 YYEEEE. CDR3 protein: CASSLGRAPPML.

The V call is TRBV2, the J call TRBJ2-7; tentatively, D is TRBD2 (6 bases). Germline V gives CDR1 SNHLY, CDR2 FYNNEI. The CDR3 is 12 residues long. V shed 9 bases and J shed 3 bases, with 12 bases lying between them. CDR3 residues: CASGGAVYEQYF. The DNA of the CDR3 is TGTGCCAGTGGAGGGGCGGTCTACGAGCAGTACTTC.

This clone was seen just once. The CDR3 spells CASSTRDRGYNEQFF. In DNA form, the CDR3 reads TGTGCCAGCAGCACCCGGGACAGGGGGTACAATGAGCAGTTCTTC. This chain uses TRBV9 with TRBJ2-1; TRBD1 aligns across 11 bases. The V and J ends lost 4 bases and 4 bases, in that order; junction bases with no gene match: 4. CDR1 is SGDLS, CDR2 YYNGEE, per germline. This CDR3 is 15 amino acids long.

This clone was found a few times. This chain uses TRBV3-1 (or the pseudogene TRBV3-2) with TRBJ1-1; no definite D call. The germline V gene has CDR1 LGHDT and CDR2 YNNKEL (reference sequence). V shed 4 bases and J shed 0 bases, with 3 bases lying between them. CDR3 length equals 12 residues. This chain's CDR3 is CASSLLNTEAFF. CDR3 DNA: TGTGCCAGCAGCCTTTTGAACACTGAAGCTTTCTTT.

The DNA of the CDR3 is TGTGCCAGCAGCTTAAGCGGGACAGGGGAAGAGACCCAGTACTTC. Translated: CASSLSGTGEETQYF. The rearrangement uses TRBV7-3 and TRBJ2-5, with 10 bases that match TRBD1. The CDR3 loop spans 15 amino acids. Germline CDR1 reads SGHTA; CDR2 reads FQGTGA. Trimming took 1 base from V and 3 from J; bases not matched to a gene: 2.

V is TRBV3-1 (or the pseudogene TRBV3-2) and J is TRBJ2-5; 7 bases match TRBD1. The CDR3 has 15 residues. Germline V gene lookup returns CDR1 LGHDT and CDR2 YNNKEL (reference sequence). With V trimmed by 3 bases and J by 4 bases, 8 bases remained unmatched. CDR3 residues: CASSQYTQGRETQYF. The CDR3 DNA reads TGTGCCAGCAGCCAGTATACACAGGGGCGAGAGACCCAGTACTTC.

This clone was seen a handful of times. The gene calls are TRBV2 and TRBJ2-7; 7 bases are shared with TRBD1. In germline, CDR1 is SNHLY, CDR2 FYNNEI. The length of the CDR3 is 16 residues. V lost 2 bases, J lost 3 bases, and 10 bases stayed unmatched. CDR3 region: CASSEYLGRGNYEQYF. As DNA, the CDR3 is TGTGCCAGCAGTGAATACCTGGGCAGGGGGAACTACGAGCAGTACTTC.

The V and J genes are TRBV2 and TRBJ1-5, with TRBD1 as a possible D gene (6 bases). Trimming cost V 6 bases and J 0 bases, with 9 bases left between them. CDR1 and CDR2 (germline): SNHLY, FYNNEI. The CDR3 contains 14 residues. The CDR3 bases are TGTGCCAGCAGGGACAGAGTTAGCAATCAGCCCCAGCATTTT. It yields the protein CASRDRVSNQPQHF. The full variable domain, its missing parts supplied by reference TRBV2 and TRBJ1-5, is EPEVTQTPSHQVTQMGQEVILRCVPISNHLYFYWYRQILGQKVEFLVSFYNNEISEKSEIFDDQFSVERPDGSNFTLKIRSTKLEDSAMYFCASRDRVSNQPQHFGDGTRLSIL.

This chain links TRBV30 with TRBJ1-5; D not certain. Germline V gene lookup returns CDR1 GTSNPN and CDR2 SVGIG (reference sequence). Trimming removed 0 bases from V and 0 bases from J, with 9 bases in between. The CDR3 length is 15 residues. CDR3 nucleotide sequence: TGTGCCTGGAGTGTACTAGCGAATAGCAATCAGCCCCAGCATTTT. Translating gives CAWSVLANSNQPQHF.

This rearrangement joins TRBV3-1 (or the pseudogene TRBV3-2) to TRBJ1-4; D ambiguous. V was shortened by 4 bases and J by 8 bases, with 8 bases between the two germline ends. The germline gives CDR1 LGHDT, CDR2 YNNKEL (reference sequence). The CDR3 consists of 12 residues. This chain's CDR3 is CASSPDPEKLFF. CDR3 in DNA: TGTGCCAGCAGCCCGGACCCGGAAAAACTGTTTTTT.

The chain recombines TRBV6-4 with TRBJ2-1, with D perhaps given as TRBD1 or TRBD2 (5 bases each). Trimming cost V 4 bases and J 5 bases, with 21 bases left between them. CDR3 length: 17 residues. Per the germline V gene, CDR1 is MRHNA and CDR2 is SNTAGT. CDR3 DNA: TGTGCCAGCAGTGTCCGGGGACGGGCGGGCCCTCACAATGAGCAGTTCTTC. Translating it yields CASSVRGRAGPHNEQFF.

J is TRBJ2-7 and V is TRBV4-1; the match to TRBD2 covers 7 bases. V trimming: 1 base; J trimming: 1 base; junction bases outside the gene matches: 4. This CDR3 has 15 residues. The germline CDR1 and CDR2 sequences are MGHRA and YSYEKL. Here the CDR3 reads CASSQATGGSYEQYF. The CDR3 DNA follows: TGCGCCAGCAGCCAAGCCACGGGAGGTTCCTACGAGCAGTACTTC.

The chain has TRBV10-1 and TRBJ1-5; no reliable D call. The V gene lost 0 bases and the J gene lost 6 bases, with 3 bases spanning the gap. The CDR3 totals 12 residues. Germline assignment: CDR1 WNHNN and CDR2 SYGVQD (reference sequence). The CDR3 reads CASSESGQPQHF. CDR3 DNA sequence: TGCGCCAGCAGTGAGTCTGGTCAGCCCCAGCATTTT.

The gene calls are TRBV6-5 and TRBJ2-7, with 8 nucleotides matching TRBD1. There are 14 residues in the CDR3. The V segment lost 6 bases and the J segment 5 bases; nucleotides outside the gene matches: 9. From germline, CDR1 is MNHEY and CDR2 SVGAGI. CDR3 region: CASSADRGGHEQYF. The CDR3 DNA reads as TGTGCCAGCAGCGCCGACAGGGGAGGACACGAGCAGTACTTC.

CDR3 bases: TGTGCCAGCAGGCAAACAGGGCACCACTCCTACAATGAGCAGTTCTTC. Its translation: CASRQTGHHSYNEQFF. This chain connects TRBV6-6 to TRBJ2-1; possibly TRBD1 for D (6 bases). CDR3 length equals 16 residues. Trimming shortened V by 6 bases and J by 0 bases, and 15 bases separated the two germline ends. Per the germline V gene, CDR1 is MNHNY and CDR2 is SVGAGI (reference sequence).

The V gene is TRBV24-1, the J gene TRBJ1-2; possibly TRBD1 for D (6 bases). Between the trimmed V and J ends, which lost 1 base and 8 bases, there was a span of 10 bases. Germline-derived CDR1 and CDR2 are KGHDR and SFDVKD. The CDR3 sequence is 13 residues long. The CDR3 region is CATSDFRGTGYTF. The CDR3 bases are TGTGCCACCAGTGATTTCAGGGGTACGGGCTACACCTTC.

The chain carries TRBV28 and TRBJ1-1; no clear D. Deletions cut 5 bases from V and 8 bases from J, with 18 bases between. This CDR3 is 14 amino acids long. CDR1 and CDR2 (germline): MDHEN, SYDVKM. The CDR3 DNA sequence: TGTGCCAGCAGTCCCCTGGGGAAGCGCGTAGAAGCTTTCTTT. Translating it yields CASSPLGKRVEAFF.

This clone was seen more than once but under ten times. The chain uses TRBV9 and TRBJ2-1; D remains ambiguous. V shed 0 bases and J shed 0 bases, with 10 bases lying between them. The CDR3 runs to 16 residues. CDR1 and CDR2 from the germline V gene are SGDLS and YYNGEE. The CDR3 DNA reads TGTGCCAGCAGCGTAGCGACGAGAAGCTCCTACAATGAGCAGTTCTTC. It is translated as CASSVATRSSYNEQFF.

This clone was observed a handful of times. The V call is TRBV11-2, the J call TRBJ1-2; a possible D gene is TRBD1 (5 bases). The CDR3 extends over 14 amino acids. CDR1 is SGHAT, CDR2 FQNNGV, per germline. Trimming shortened V by 7 bases and J by 0 bases, and 12 bases separated the two germline ends. The CDR3: CASTWTWANYGYTF. The CDR3 DNA sequence: TGTGCCAGCACCTGGACATGGGCTAACTATGGCTACACCTTC.

The CDR3 region has the DNA TGTGCCAGCATCACCGGGACAGGGAATAATTCACCCCTCCACTTT. This encodes CASITGTGNNSPLHF. This sequence joins TRBV28 and TRBJ1-6, with TRBD1 matching 9 bases. Germline loops: CDR1 MDHEN, CDR2 SYDVKM. J gave up 5 bases and V 7 bases, and 6 bases lay outside the gene matches. This CDR3 contains 15 residues.

V is TRBV28 and J is TRBJ1-5; TRBD1 matches 7 bases. Trimming removed 2 bases from V and 0 bases from J; junction bases left unmatched: 4. Germline-derived CDR1 and CDR2 are MDHEN and SYDVKM. The CDR3 loop spans 16 amino acids. The CDR3 sequence is CASSLVAGGSNQPQHF. CDR3 sequence (DNA): TGTGCCAGCAGTTTAGTCGCAGGGGGTAGCAATCAGCCCCAGCATTTT. Variable domain in full (rest from reference TRBV28 and TRBJ1-5): DVKVTQSSRYLVKRTGEKVFLECVQDMDHENMFWYRQDPGLGLRLIYFSYDVKMKEKGDIPEGYSVSREKKERFSLILESASTNQTSMYLCASSLVAGGSNQPQHFGDGTRLSIL.

This clone occurred a few times. The chain recombines TRBV10-1 with TRBJ2-1, with 8 bases fitting TRBD1. V trimming: 5 bases; J trimming: 8 bases; junction bases outside the gene matches: 5. CDR1 and CDR2 (germline): WNHNN, SYGVQD (reference sequence). The CDR3 consists of 13 residues. The CDR3 sequence: CASSPNRGDEQFF. CDR3 sequence (DNA): TGCGCCAGCAGTCCAAACAGGGGGGATGAGCAGTTCTTC.

This sequence joins TRBV19 and TRBJ2-1; no clear D gene. This CDR3 has 14 amino acids. The V end was cut by 6 bases, the J end by 0 bases, with 9 bases between. CDR1 LNHDA and CDR2 SQIVND come from the germline V gene (reference sequence). The CDR3 here is CASSGLGSYNEQFF. The CDR3 region has the DNA TGTGCCAGTAGCGGGCTGGGCTCCTACAATGAGCAGTTCTTC.

This chain joins TRBV24-1 and TRBJ2-2; TRBD1 might be the D (6 bases). Trimming shortened V by 5 bases and J by 2 bases, and 11 bases separated the two germline ends. CDR1 is KGHDR, CDR2 SFDVKD, per germline. This CDR3 is built from 15 residues. CDR3 nucleotide sequence: TGTGCCACCAGTGTTGCAGGGGCAAACACCGGGGAGCTGTTTTTT. This sequence encodes CATSVAGANTGELFF.

The chain has TRBV7-6 and TRBJ2-3; no clear D. Germline assignment: CDR1 SGHVS and CDR2 FNYEAQ. This CDR3 region has 15 residues. The V gene lost 2 bases and the J gene lost 6 bases, with 15 bases spanning the gap. CDR3 nucleotides: TGTGCCAGCAGCTTAAGGGCCTCTTCCGCCGATACGCAGTATTTT. This gives the protein CASSLRASSADTQYF.

This clone occurred a few times. The chain combines TRBV10-1 with TRBJ2-7; D perhaps matches TRBD1 (5 bases). Germline V CDR1 and CDR2: WNHNN, SYGVQD (reference sequence). V gave up 2 bases and J gave up 0 bases, with 5 bases separating them. This CDR3 has 13 residues. The CDR3 bases are TGCGCCAGCAGTGAGACAGGCTCCTACGAGCAGTACTTC. Amino acid sequence: CASSETGSYEQYF.

This chain links TRBV19 with TRBJ2-7, with D unclear. Per germline, CDR1 LNHDA and CDR2 SQIVND (reference sequence). The CDR3 contains 14 residues. Trimming pared 5 bases from V and 3 bases from J, leaving 14 bases between. The CDR3 spells CASSGLGIDYEQYF. In nucleotides, the CDR3 is TGTGCCAGTAGTGGGTTAGGGATTGACTACGAGCAGTACTTC.

The chain carries TRBV6-1 and TRBJ2-6; weak D call: TRBD2 (5 bases). The CDR3 consists of 15 residues. Trimming removed 0 bases from V and 6 bases from J, with 9 bases in between. Germline CDR1 reads MNHNS; CDR2 reads SASEGT. The CDR3 here is CASSEAKGVANVLTF. In DNA form, the CDR3 reads TGTGCCAGCAGTGAAGCAAAGGGAGTGGCCAACGTCCTGACTTTC.